This TCR beta chain was found in a study of cytomegalovirus exposure and HLA in healthy donors. Study-level results: Confirmation in vitro established that a few CMV-associated chains were specific for CMV antigens. According to an earlier analysis, most TCR beta V segments yielded productive rearrangements about 87% or about 30% of the time.

PCR involved 60 Vbeta and 13 Jbeta primers. Sequencing was performed with immunoSEQ multiplex PCR; in TCRdb, only in-frame clones are kept and a portion is missing. The data show about 210,000 clones, approximately 80% seen once. This clone was counted a few times. What it binds is unknown. The germline V gene has CDR1 SEHNR and CDR2 FQNEAQ (reference sequence). The ends were cut back, 3 bases at V and 7 bases at J, with 12 bases in the middle. The CDR3 totals 14 residues. The TCR comes from a middle-aged man in good health and CMV-seropositive. The chain combines TRBV7-9 with TRBJ2-2; D is possibly TRBD2 (5 bases). The sample was PBMCs. CDR3 nucleotides: TGTGCCAGCAGCTTTTTAGCGTATGACGGGGAGCTGTTTTTT. As protein: CASSFLAYDGELFF.